Listed below are T cell receptor beta chains from one sample, sequenced in a study of CD8+ T cells in alopecia areata. Sequencing used immunoSEQ multiplex PCR; TCRdb keeps in-frame clones, though not all of them. Here the sample spans 90,000 to 120,000 clones, roughly 84% being singletons. Source: CD8+ T cells sorted from blood, taken at week 24, from a patient treated with tofacitinib. The receptor set was obtained from a human donor with alopecia areata. Each CDR3 is given with its conserved first and last residue. D genes are given only for firm matches. Size values are once, few and many counts, or a class for expanded clones, and some rows have none.

d_gene: NA
v_gene: TRBV7-9
abundance: NA
j_gene: TRBJ1-2
CDR3aa: CASSLEGPPGYTF
CDR3nt: TGTGCCAGCAGCTTAGAAGGCCCGCCGGGCTACACCTTC

d_gene: NA
v_gene: TRBV7-8
abundance: few
j_gene: TRBJ2-5
CDR3aa: CASRTVQETQYF
CDR3nt: TGTGCCAGCAGGACAGTCCAAGAGACCCAGTACTTC

d_gene: TRBD2
v_gene: TRBV7-3
abundance: NA
j_gene: TRBJ2-5
CDR3aa: CASSLTMPASGGPEGTQYF
CDR3nt: TGTGCCAGCAGCTTAACGATGCCGGCTAGCGGGGGCCCGGAAGGGACCCAGTACTTC

d_gene: NA
v_gene: TRBV23-1
abundance: NA
j_gene: TRBJ2-7
CDR3aa: CASSQGVSYEQYF
CDR3nt: TGCGCCAGCAGTCAGGGGGTGTCCTACGAGCAGTACTTC

d_gene: NA
v_gene: TRBV5-1
abundance: NA
j_gene: TRBJ2-6
CDR3aa: CASSDSASSGANVLTF
CDR3nt: TGCGCCAGCAGCGACAGCGCGAGCTCTGGGGCCAACGTCCTGACTTTC

d_gene: NA
v_gene: TRBV7-2
abundance: NA
j_gene: TRBJ2-4
CDR3aa: CASSPTPIAVKNIQYF
CDR3nt: TGTGCCAGCAGCCCAACGCCGATAGCGGTGAAAAACATTCAGTACTTC

d_gene: TRBD1
v_gene: TRBV29-1
abundance: NA
j_gene: TRBJ1-5
CDR3aa: CSVTTQGANQPQHF
CDR3nt: TGCAGCGTTACGACCCAGGGGGCGAATCAGCCCCAGCATTTT

d_gene: NA
v_gene: TRBV23-1
abundance: NA
j_gene: TRBJ2-1
CDR3aa: CASSQSRGSGGNEQFF
CDR3nt: TGCGCCAGCAGTCAATCCCGGGGCTCCGGGGGCAATGAGCAGTTCTTC

d_gene: NA
v_gene: TRBV4-1
abundance: NA
j_gene: TRBJ2-7
CDR3aa: CASSQERLTGGDEQYF
CDR3nt: TGCGCCAGCAGCCAAGAAAGACTGACGGGGGGCGACGAGCAGTACTTC

d_gene: NA
v_gene: TRBV4-1
abundance: NA
j_gene: TRBJ1-5
CDR3aa: CASRASGNQPQHF
CDR3nt: TGCGCCAGCAGGGCCTCCGGCAATCAGCCCCAGCATTTT

d_gene: NA
v_gene: TRBV18
abundance: few
j_gene: TRBJ2-3
CDR3aa: CASSPWERNTDTQYF
CDR3nt: TGTGCCAGCTCACCCTGGGAAAGAAACACAGATACGCAGTATTTT

d_gene: NA
v_gene: TRBV4-1
abundance: NA
j_gene: TRBJ2-7
CDR3aa: CASSQEGPPRSSYEQYF
CDR3nt: TGCGCCAGCAGCCAAGAGGGACCGCCTCGGAGCTCCTACGAGCAGTACTTC

d_gene: TRBD1
v_gene: TRBV27
abundance: NA
j_gene: TRBJ2-2
CDR3aa: CASVQDRGTYANTGELFF
CDR3nt: TGTGCCAGCGTCCAAGACAGGGGGACCTACGCGAACACCGGGGAGCTGTTTTTT

d_gene: NA
v_gene: TRBV10-3
abundance: NA
j_gene: TRBJ2-7
CDR3aa: CAISDRDGDLFEQYF
CDR3nt: TGTGCCATCAGTGACCGGGACGGGGATCTCTTCGAGCAGTACTTC

d_gene: NA
v_gene: TRBV7-2
abundance: once
j_gene: TRBJ2-7
CDR3aa: CASSLEQGTAYEQYF
CDR3nt: TGTGCCAGCAGCTTAGAACAGGGAACGGCCTACGAGCAGTACTTC

d_gene: TRBD1
v_gene: TRBV7-9
abundance: NA
j_gene: TRBJ2-2
CDR3aa: CASSSSPGTGSFTGELFF
CDR3nt: TGTGCCAGCAGCTCCTCGCCCGGGACAGGGAGTTTTACCGGGGAGCTGTTTTTT

d_gene: NA
v_gene: TRBV11-3
abundance: NA
j_gene: TRBJ2-1
CDR3aa: CASSLVLAMEGSNEQFF
CDR3nt: TGTGCCAGCAGCTTAGTGTTGGCAATGGAGGGGTCCAATGAGCAGTTCTTC

d_gene: NA
v_gene: TRBV4-1
abundance: once
j_gene: TRBJ2-1
CDR3aa: CASSQPGNYNEQFF
CDR3nt: TGCGCCAGCAGCCAACCAGGGAACTACAATGAGCAGTTCTTC

d_gene: NA
v_gene: TRBV27
abundance: NA
j_gene: TRBJ1-2
CDR3aa: CASSSRLGYGYTF
CDR3nt: TGTGCCAGCAGTTCGAGACTAGGCTATGGCTACACCTTC

d_gene: TRBD1
v_gene: TRBV29-1
abundance: NA
j_gene: TRBJ2-3
CDR3aa: CSVTTSRDRGQGNTDTQYF
CDR3nt: TGCAGCGTTACGACATCCCGGGACAGGGGGCAAGGAAACACAGATACGCAGTATTTT

d_gene: NA
v_gene: TRBV19
abundance: NA
j_gene: TRBJ1-1
CDR3aa: CASSPTLRNTEAFF
CDR3nt: TGTGCCAGTAGTCCTACACTTCGGAACACTGAAGCTTTCTTT

d_gene: NA
v_gene: TRBV7-2
abundance: NA
j_gene: TRBJ2-3
CDR3aa: CASSLTRDTQYF
CDR3nt: TGTGCCAGCAGCTTAACGAGAGATACGCAGTATTTT

d_gene: TRBD1
v_gene: TRBV7-8
abundance: NA
j_gene: TRBJ2-5
CDR3aa: CASSLDQVQGAGETQYF
CDR3nt: TGTGCCAGCAGCTTAGATCAAGTACAGGGGGCAGGCGAGACCCAGTACTTC

d_gene: TRBD1
v_gene: TRBV5-1
abundance: NA
j_gene: TRBJ2-3
CDR3aa: CASSLGTGEDTQYF
CDR3nt: TGCGCCAGCAGCTTGGGGACAGGGGAAGATACGCAGTATTTT